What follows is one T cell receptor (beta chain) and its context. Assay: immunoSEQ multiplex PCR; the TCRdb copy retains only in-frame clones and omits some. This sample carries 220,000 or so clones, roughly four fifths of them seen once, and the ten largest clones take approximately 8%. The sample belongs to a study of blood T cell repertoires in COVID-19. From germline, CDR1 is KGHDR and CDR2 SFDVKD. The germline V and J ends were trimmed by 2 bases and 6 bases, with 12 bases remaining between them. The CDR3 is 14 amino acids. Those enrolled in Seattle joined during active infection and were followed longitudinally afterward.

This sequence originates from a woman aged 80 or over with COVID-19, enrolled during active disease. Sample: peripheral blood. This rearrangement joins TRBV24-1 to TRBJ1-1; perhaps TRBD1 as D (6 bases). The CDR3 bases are TGTGCCACCAGTGATTCCGGACAGTTCCCTGAAGCTTTCTTT. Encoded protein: CATSDSGQFPEAFF.